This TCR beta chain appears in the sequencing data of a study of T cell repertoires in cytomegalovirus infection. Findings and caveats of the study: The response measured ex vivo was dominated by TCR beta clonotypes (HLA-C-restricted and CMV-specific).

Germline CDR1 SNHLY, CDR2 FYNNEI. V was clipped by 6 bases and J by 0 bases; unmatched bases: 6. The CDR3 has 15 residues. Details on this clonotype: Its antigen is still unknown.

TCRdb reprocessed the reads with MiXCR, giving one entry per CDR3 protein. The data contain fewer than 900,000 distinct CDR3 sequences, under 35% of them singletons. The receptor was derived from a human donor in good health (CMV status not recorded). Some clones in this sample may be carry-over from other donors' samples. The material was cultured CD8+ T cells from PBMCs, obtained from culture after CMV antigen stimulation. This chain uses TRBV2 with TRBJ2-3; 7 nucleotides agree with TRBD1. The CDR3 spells CASSRNRGSTDTQYF. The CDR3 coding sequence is TGTGCCAGCAGCAGAAACAGGGGTAGCACAGATACGCAGTATTTT.